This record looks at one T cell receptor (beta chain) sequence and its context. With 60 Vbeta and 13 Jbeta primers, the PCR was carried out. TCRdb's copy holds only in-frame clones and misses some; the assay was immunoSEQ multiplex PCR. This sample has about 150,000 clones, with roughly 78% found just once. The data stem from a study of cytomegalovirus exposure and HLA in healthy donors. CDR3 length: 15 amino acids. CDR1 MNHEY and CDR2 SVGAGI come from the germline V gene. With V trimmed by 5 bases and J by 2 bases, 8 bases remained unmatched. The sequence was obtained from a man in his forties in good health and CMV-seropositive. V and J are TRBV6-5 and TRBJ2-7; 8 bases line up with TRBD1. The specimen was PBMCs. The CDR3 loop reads CASSASGTGAYEQYF. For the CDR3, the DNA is TGTGCCAGCAGTGCCTCCGGGACAGGTGCCTACGAGCAGTACTTC.